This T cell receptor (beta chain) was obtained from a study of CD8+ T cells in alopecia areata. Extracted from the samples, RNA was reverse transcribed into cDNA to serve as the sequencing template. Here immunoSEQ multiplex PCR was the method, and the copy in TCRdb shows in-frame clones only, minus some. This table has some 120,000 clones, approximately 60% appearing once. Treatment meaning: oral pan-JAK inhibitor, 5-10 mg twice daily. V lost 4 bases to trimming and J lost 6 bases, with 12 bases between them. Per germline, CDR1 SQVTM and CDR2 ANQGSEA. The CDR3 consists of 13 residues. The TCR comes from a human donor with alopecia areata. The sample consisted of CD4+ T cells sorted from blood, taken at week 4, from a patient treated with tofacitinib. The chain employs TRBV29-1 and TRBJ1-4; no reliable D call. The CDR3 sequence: CSVGEVRDEKLFF. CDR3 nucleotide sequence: TGCAGCGTTGGCGAAGTCCGGGATGAAAAACTGTTTTTT.